Shown below are 7 T cell receptor beta chains from a single sample sequenced in a study of blood T cell repertoires in COVID-19. Generated by immunoSEQ multiplex PCR, the TCRdb table keeps only in-frame clones and is missing some. The repertoire holds approximately 29,000 clones, roughly 91% seen once, with roughly 13% in the top ten. The sample was peripheral blood. The receptors shown here come from a man between 65 and 85 years old with active COVID-19.

The V call is TRBV9, the J call TRBJ2-7; 13 bases align to TRBD2. V was pared by 4 bases and J by 4 bases, with 2 bases of the junction left unmatched. The CDR3 has 14 residues. CDR1 is SGDLS and CDR2 is YYNGEE in the germline V gene. CDR3 sequence: CASSPGLAGYEQYF. DNA of the CDR3: TGTGCCAGCAGCCCGGGACTAGCGGGGTACGAGCAGTACTTC.

This chain connects TRBV6-1 to TRBJ2-7; 14 nucleotides agree with TRBD2. The CDR3 totals 18 residues. With V trimmed by 4 bases and J by 1 base, 9 bases remained unmatched. Per germline, CDR1 MNHNS and CDR2 SASEGT. CDR3 sequence reads: CASSGPGTSGSRSYEQYF. The CDR3 DNA reads as TGTGCCAGCAGTGGGCCCGGGACTAGCGGGAGTAGGTCCTACGAGCAGTACTTC.

The genes are TRBV7-9 and TRBJ2-1, with 15 bases lining up with TRBD2. The V segment lost 5 bases and the J segment 8 bases; nucleotides outside the gene matches: 7. Germline CDR1 reads SEHNR; CDR2 reads FQNEAQ (reference sequence). The CDR3 consists of 16 residues. CDR3 sequence reads: CASSPWTSGRAYEQFF. The CDR3 bases are TGTGCCAGCAGCCCCTGGACTAGCGGGAGGGCATATGAGCAGTTCTTC.

The chain is built from TRBV12-3 or TRBV12-4 and TRBJ2-7, with 7 positions matching TRBD1. V lost 5 bases, J lost 5 bases, and 3 bases stayed unmatched. The CDR3 covers 12 residues. Here the CDR3 DNA reads TGTGCCAGCAGTCCTGGACAGGACGAGCAGTACTTC. Protein: CASSPGQDEQYF.

The chain employs TRBV29-1 and TRBJ2-2, with D possibly matching TRBD1 (5 bases). The CDR3 is 12 amino acids. Deletions cut 5 bases from V and 6 bases from J, with 10 bases between. Germline CDR1 reads SQVTM; CDR2 reads ANQGSEA. CDR3 nucleotides: TGCAGCGTTAGGACAACGGCCGGGGAGCTGTTTTTT. The encoded protein is CSVRTTAGELFF.

The V call is TRBV4-1, the J call TRBJ1-2, with 7 bases identical to TRBD1. The trim removed 0 bases at V and 4 bases at J, leaving 8 bases unmatched. The germline V gene has CDR1 MGHRA and CDR2 YSYEKL. The CDR3 is made up of 16 amino acids. This CDR3 reads CASSQDQTGITYGYTF. CDR3 DNA sequence: TGCGCCAGCAGCCAAGATCAGACAGGGATTACCTATGGCTACACCTTC.

The V and J genes are TRBV27 and TRBJ2-2; 8 positions match TRBD1. V lost 6 bases to trimming and J lost 6 bases; unmatched junction nucleotides: 0. CDR1 is MNHEY and CDR2 is SMNVEV in the germline V gene (reference sequence). CDR3 length: 12 amino acids. The CDR3 DNA reads TGTGCCAGCAGGACAGGGGCCGGGGAGCTGTTTTTT. Protein product: CASRTGAGELFF.